This T cell receptor (beta chain) is drawn from a study of blood T cells in healthy people across ages (dated by TCRdb to between 2014 and 2017). Regarding the complete study: In model experiments, roughly one uniquely barcoded TCR beta cDNA molecule per two T cells was captured by template switching. To track age-related changes in TCR beta repertoire diversity, the study relied on deep sequencing normalized with unique cDNA molecular identifiers. The donors were split into four age groups: young (average about 16 years), middle-aged (39), aged (roughly 68) and long-lived (roughly 88). To avoid experimental bias, donors of different ages were randomly spread across the sequencing lanes. For two donors (one aged 18 to 29 and one aged 80 or older), the study analyzed two additional independent replicas of 1 million unique cDNA reads from the same blood draw. What the authors observed across the whole study: As age increased, observed TCR beta diversity per million T cells dropped in a roughly linear way, and a significant reduction was already evident by age about 36. Because the CMV infection status of the donors was unknown, age-related changes in expanded clonotypes may potentially have been confounded. Observed TCR beta diversity correlated strongly with the percentage of naive T cells measured by flow cytometry. Compared with the aged group, the long-lived group had more naive CD4+ T cells, fewer expanded clones and increased TCR diversity, a pattern suggesting age selection. Estimates of total diversity based on one million sequenced T cells were considered lower bounds and underestimates. Conclusive comparison of naive and antigen-experienced compartments was prevented by the profiling of bulk unsorted PBMCs.

This clonotype appeared many times. Its target antigen remains unknown. No base qualities exist here, and no much larger clone lies one base off it. Donors were approximately 42 systemically healthy Caucasian individuals from Russia aged roughly 6 to 90 years. Around 9.8 milliliters of peripheral blood were collected from each donor into EDTA-treated Vacutainer tubes. PBMCs were isolated by Ficoll-Paque density-gradient centrifugation, with at least 6 million obtained per sample. Total RNA, at least 6 micrograms per sample, was extracted from PBMCs with Trizol reagent. For every donor, flow cytometry on a PBMC aliquot measured the percentage of naive CD45RAhigh/CD27high T cells. Library creation used 5' RACE. TCRdb shows the sequencer as Illumina HiSeq 2500. A second PCR of 7 to 11 cycles was performed with a sample-barcoded 5' primer and a J-beta primer mix. A unique molecular identifier was introduced onto each TCR beta cDNA molecule by a template-switch 5' adaptor carrying 12 random nucleotides. At least 2.5 million CDR3-containing paired-end reads were obtained from each sample. First-strand cDNA synthesis was performed from all RNA using the Mint cDNA synthesis kit, with priming by a TRBC-specific oligonucleotide. All cDNA was treated with uracil-DNA glycosylase and then went through a first 18-cycle PCR with the universal primers M1SS and BC2_uni_R. Per the original workflow: Normalization of each sample was performed by random selection of 1 million high-quality reads, each carrying a distinct molecular identifier. Instead of being binned into consensus sequences, reads with shared molecular identifiers were discarded. MiTCR, set to a Q25 quality threshold and the strictest error-elimination algorithm, was used for CDR3 identification, clonotype clustering and error correction. A nonparametric unseen species model with Euler transformation was used to estimate a lower bound on total TCR beta diversity. Using fastp at Q25 and MiXCR, TCRdb reprocessed the public reads and kept productive beta chains. Rows with a matching CDR3 protein are joined into one entry that keeps the most common DNA and genes. The V and J calls and clone size are TCRdb's, not the authors'. Present in this sample are 650,000 or so distinct CDR3 sequences, about 51% of which were seen just once. The ten largest clones add up to roughly 13% of the sample.

V sheds 0 bases and J sheds 6 bases, leaving 10 bases between their ends. The germline V gene (reference sequence) gives CDR1 as GTSNPN and CDR2 as SVGIG. Counted from cysteine to phenylalanine, this CDR3 has 13 amino acids. CDR3 DNA only is kept here, 39 bases in frame from base 1. Specimen: blood. The origin of this receptor is a woman older than 75 in good health. The chain uses TRBV30 and TRBJ2-3, with the D gene call left open. The DNA sequence reads TGTGCCTGGAGTGTAGCCTTACGGGATACGCAGTATTTT. It is translated as CAWSVALRDTQYF.